This paragraph reports one TCR beta chain. This sample stems from a study of shared clonotypes between healthy human individuals. Produced via immunoSEQ multiplex PCR; TCRdb's table is partial and in-frame only. There are hundreds of thousands of clones in the sample; roughly 72% occur only once, and about 1.8% lies in the top ten. The healthy adult donors were HIV-negative and reported no recent acute infections or vaccinations. In the CD4+ fraction, cells were divided into CD45RA+ naive and CD45RA-negative memory subsets. The ends lost 5 bases at V and 8 bases at J; junction bases unmatched: 11. From germline, CDR1 is SGHAT and CDR2 FQDESV (reference sequence). The CDR3 is made up of 14 amino acids.

The source is a woman aged 30 to 39 in good health. Sample: memory CD4+ T cells sorted from blood. Indicated subset: CD45RA-negative fraction. The V gene is TRBV11-1, the J gene TRBJ1-2; 7 bases match TRBD1. CDR3 residues: CASSPRQGMRGYTF. CDR3 in DNA: TGTGCCAGCAGCCCGCGACAGGGAATGAGGGGCTACACCTTC.